This T cell receptor beta chain was sequenced in a study of shared clonotypes between healthy human individuals. Study context: The cohort had two women and three men, ages 18 to 49.

It was into CD45RA+ naive and CD45RA-negative memory subsets that the CD4+ cells were split. Clones were read by immunoSEQ multiplex PCR, and TCRdb kept only the in-frame ones, dropping some. Among 2 million to 2.5 million clones listed, around 92% were seen once. The V end was cut by 5 bases, the J end by 8 bases, with 18 bases between. This CDR3 region has 15 residues. CDR1 MDHEN and CDR2 SYDVKM come from the germline V gene. This clone was found a few times. This sequence originates from a man in his late teens or twenties in good health. Some clones in this sample may be carry-over from other donors' samples. This chain connects TRBV28 to TRBJ1-4; a weak D match, TRBD1 (6 bases). What was sequenced was naive CD4+ T cells from PBMCs. Subset defined: CD45RA+ positively selected. The DNA for the CDR3 is TGTGCCAGCAGTGATCCAGGGGCCGCTGGGGAAAAACTGTTTTTT. This gives the protein CASSDPGAAGEKLFF.